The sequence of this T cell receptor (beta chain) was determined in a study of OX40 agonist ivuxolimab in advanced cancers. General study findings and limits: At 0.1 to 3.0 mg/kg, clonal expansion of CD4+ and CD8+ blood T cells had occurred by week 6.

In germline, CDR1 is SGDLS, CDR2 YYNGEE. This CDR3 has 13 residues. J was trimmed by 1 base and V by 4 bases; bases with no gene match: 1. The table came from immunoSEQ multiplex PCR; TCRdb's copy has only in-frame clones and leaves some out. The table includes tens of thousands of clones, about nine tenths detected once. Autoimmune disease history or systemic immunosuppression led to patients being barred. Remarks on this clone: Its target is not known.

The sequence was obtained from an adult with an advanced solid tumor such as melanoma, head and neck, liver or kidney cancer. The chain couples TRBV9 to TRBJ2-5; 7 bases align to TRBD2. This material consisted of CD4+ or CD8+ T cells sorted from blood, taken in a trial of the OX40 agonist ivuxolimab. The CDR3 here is CASSPSGQETQYF. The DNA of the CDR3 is TGTGCCAGCAGCCCTAGCGGCCAAGAGACCCAGTACTTC.